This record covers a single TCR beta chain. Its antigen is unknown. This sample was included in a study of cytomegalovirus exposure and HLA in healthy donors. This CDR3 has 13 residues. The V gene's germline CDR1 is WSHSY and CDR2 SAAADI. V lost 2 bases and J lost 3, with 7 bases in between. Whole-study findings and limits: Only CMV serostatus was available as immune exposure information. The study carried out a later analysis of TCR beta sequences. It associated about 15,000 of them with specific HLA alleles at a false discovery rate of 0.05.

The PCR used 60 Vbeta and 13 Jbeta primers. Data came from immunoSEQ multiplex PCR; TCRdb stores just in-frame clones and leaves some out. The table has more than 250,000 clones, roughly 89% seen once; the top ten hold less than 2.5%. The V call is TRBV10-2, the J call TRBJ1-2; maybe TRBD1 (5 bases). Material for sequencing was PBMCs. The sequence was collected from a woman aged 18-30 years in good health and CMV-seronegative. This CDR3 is CASSEQGHYGYTF. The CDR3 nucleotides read TGCGCCAGCAGTGAGCAGGGCCACTATGGCTACACCTTC.